Detailed here is one T cell receptor (beta chain). The method was immunoSEQ multiplex PCR; TCRdb's version includes in-frame clones alone and lacks a portion of them. The sample records approximately 180,000 clones, 70% to 80% being singletons. The entry originates in a study of blood T cell repertoires in COVID-19. At the level of the study: Researchers got acute and convalescent COVID-19 samples from the United States, Italy and Spain. From T cells, B-cell-depleted T cells, or PBMCs came the material, which was cDNA or gDNA.

Grouping used clinical history reported by participants in a survey and questionnaire. Two negative PCRs, clearance, or symptom resolution characterized the recovered Cohort 3 donors. V was pared by 4 bases and J by 10 bases, with 10 bases between. The CDR3 runs to 11 residues. Germline CDR1 reads MGHDK; CDR2 reads SYGVNS. The V gene is TRBV25-1, the J gene TRBJ1-2; D is unclear. Sequencing used PBMCs or T cells enriched from blood (not recorded which). This TCR derives from a woman aged 50 to 60 who had recovered from COVID-19. The CDR3 coding sequence is TGTGCCAGCAGTGCAGGTATTGCCTACACCTTC. This encodes CASSAGIAYTF.